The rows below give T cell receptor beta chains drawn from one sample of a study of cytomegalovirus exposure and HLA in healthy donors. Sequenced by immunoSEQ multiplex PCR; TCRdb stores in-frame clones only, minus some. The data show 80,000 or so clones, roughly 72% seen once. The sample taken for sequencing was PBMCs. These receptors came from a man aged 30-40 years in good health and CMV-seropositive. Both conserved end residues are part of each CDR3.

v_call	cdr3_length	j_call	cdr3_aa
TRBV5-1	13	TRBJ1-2	CASSLQGDEGYTF
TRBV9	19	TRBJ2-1	CASSSGLAGVPSSYNEQFF
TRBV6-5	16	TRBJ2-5	CASSYRGGGVEETQYF
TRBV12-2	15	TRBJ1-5	CASRSLRQDNGPQHF
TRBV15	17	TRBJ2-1	CATSRDPGRVSYNEQFF
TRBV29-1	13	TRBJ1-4	CSVGSGTNEKLFF
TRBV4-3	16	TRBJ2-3	CASSQGSDVWTDTQYF
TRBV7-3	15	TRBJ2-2	CASSLTGTTTGELFF
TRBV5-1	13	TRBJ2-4	CASSAGGPNIQYF
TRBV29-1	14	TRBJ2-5	CSVGTGDVGETQYF
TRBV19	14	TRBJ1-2	CASSAGTGTGGYTF
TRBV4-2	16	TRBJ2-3	CASSPADQRETDTQYF
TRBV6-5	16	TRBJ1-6	CASSSPTGRLDSPLHF
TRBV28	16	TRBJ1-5	CASSSGGNNWNQPQHF
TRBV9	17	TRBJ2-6	CASSVAGGSSGANVLTF
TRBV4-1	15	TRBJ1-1	CASSQGWTLNTEAFF
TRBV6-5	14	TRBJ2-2	CASRKPAGTGELFF
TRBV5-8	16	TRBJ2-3	CASSWTGSTSTDTQYF
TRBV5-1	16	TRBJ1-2	CASSFPDRGLNYGYTF
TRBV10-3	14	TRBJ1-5	CAISAAGAGQPQHF
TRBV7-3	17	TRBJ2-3	CASSLTGAAGGTDTQYF
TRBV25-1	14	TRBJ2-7	CASRTDRGGYEQYF
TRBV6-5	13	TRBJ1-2	CASTRQGLYGYTF
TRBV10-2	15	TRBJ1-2	CASLSSDPTSGGYTF
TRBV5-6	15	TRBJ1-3	CASSLIRGDGNTIYF
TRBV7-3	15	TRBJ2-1	CASSLTLAGDNEQFF
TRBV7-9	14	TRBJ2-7	CASSFTWREGEQYF
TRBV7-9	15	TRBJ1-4	CASSPRKGTNEKLFF
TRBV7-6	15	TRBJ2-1	CASSSLAGVYNEQFF
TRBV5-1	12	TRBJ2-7	CASSLPTYEQYF
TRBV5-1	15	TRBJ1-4	CASSSDRGENEKLFF
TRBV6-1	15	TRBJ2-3	CASTDGGTPTDTQYF
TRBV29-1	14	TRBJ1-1	CSAYTGGGDTEAFF
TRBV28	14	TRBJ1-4	CASSLDRGREKLFF
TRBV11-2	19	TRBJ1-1	CASSLAFYRGSFLNTEAFF
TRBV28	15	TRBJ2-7	CASSVPGQGADEQYF